Listed below are T cell receptor beta chains from one sample, sequenced in a study of blood T cell repertoires in COVID-19. Produced via immunoSEQ multiplex PCR; TCRdb's table is partial and in-frame only. The sample has over 150,000 clones, around 80% seen once. The sample comprised PBMCs or T cells enriched from blood (not recorded which). The receptors were sampled from a woman aged 50 to 60 who had recovered from COVID-19. CDR3s include the opening cysteine and the closing phenylalanine or tryptophan.

J gene: TRBJ2-7
V gene: TRBV7-9
CDR3 protein: CASTKRGGVSYEQYF

J gene: TRBJ2-7
V gene: TRBV11-1
CDR3 protein: CASRKTSGRDEQYF

J gene: TRBJ1-2
V gene: TRBV5-1
CDR3 protein: CASSPRDYGYTF

J gene: TRBJ2-6
V gene: TRBV27
CDR3 protein: CASSPSSVSGANVLTF

J gene: TRBJ2-5
V gene: TRBV7-9
CDR3 protein: CASSGNLGSETQYF

J gene: TRBJ1-4
V gene: TRBV28
CDR3 protein: CAARTGTVEKLFF

J gene: TRBJ2-2
V gene: TRBV18
CDR3 protein: CASSLGTSGSRTGELFF

J gene: TRBJ1-5
V gene: TRBV27
CDR3 protein: CASSGDRLQPQHF

J gene: TRBJ1-1
V gene: TRBV5-4
CDR3 protein: CASSSGQGGTEAFF

J gene: TRBJ1-1
V gene: TRBV12-3/TRBV12-4
CDR3 protein: CASTLFRGTEAFF

J gene: TRBJ2-5
V gene: TRBV20-1
CDR3 protein: CSAQGETQYF

J gene: TRBJ2-7
V gene: TRBV9
CDR3 protein: CASSPQGALYEQYF